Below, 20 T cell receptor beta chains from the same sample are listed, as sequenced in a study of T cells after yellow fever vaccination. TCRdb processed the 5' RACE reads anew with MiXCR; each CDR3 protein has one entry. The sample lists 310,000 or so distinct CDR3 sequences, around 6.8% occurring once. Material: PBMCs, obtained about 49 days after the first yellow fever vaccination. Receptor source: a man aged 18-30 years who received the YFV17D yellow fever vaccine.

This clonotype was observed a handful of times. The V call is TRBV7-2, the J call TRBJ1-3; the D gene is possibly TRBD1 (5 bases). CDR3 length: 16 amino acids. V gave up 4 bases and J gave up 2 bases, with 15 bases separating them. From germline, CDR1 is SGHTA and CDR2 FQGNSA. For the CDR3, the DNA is TGTGCCAGCAGCTCACCCCGGCGGGGGGCTGGAAACACCATATATTTT. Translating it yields CASSSPRRGAGNTIYF.

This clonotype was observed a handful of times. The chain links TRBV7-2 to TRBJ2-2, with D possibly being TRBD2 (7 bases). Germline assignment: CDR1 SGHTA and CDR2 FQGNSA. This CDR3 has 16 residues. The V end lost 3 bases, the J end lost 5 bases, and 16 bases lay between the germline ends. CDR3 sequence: CASSFGGGPTTGELFF. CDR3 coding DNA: TGTGCCAGCAGCTTCGGCGGGGGCCCTACTACCGGGGAGCTGTTTTTT.

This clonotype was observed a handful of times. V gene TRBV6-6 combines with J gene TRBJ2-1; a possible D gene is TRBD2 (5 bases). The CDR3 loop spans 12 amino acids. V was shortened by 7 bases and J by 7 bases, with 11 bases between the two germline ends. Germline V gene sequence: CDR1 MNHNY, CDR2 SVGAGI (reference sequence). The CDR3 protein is CASTREGNEQFF. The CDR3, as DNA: TGTGCCAGCACCCGCGAGGGAAATGAGCAGTTCTTC.

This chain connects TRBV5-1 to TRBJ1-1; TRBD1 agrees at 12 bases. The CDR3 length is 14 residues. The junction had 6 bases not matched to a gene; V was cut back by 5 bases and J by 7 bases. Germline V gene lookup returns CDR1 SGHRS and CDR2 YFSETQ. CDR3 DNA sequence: TGCGCCAGCAGTTCCCGGGACAGGGGGCATGAAGCTTTCTTT. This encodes CASSSRDRGHEAFF.

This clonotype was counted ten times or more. The CDR3 sequence: CASSFGTQYF. CDR3 DNA sequence: TGTGCCAGCAGCTTTGGGACCCAGTACTTC. The chain couples TRBV7-9 to TRBJ2-5; D is unclear. There are 10 residues in the CDR3. Trimming took 3 bases from V and 7 from J, leaving 3 bases between them. Germline V lookup: CDR1 SEHNR, CDR2 FQNEAQ (reference sequence).

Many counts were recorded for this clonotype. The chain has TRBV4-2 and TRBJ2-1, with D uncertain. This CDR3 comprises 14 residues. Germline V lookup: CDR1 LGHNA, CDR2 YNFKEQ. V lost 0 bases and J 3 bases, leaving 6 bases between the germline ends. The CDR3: CASSQDGGYNEQFF. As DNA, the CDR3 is TGTGCCAGCAGCCAAGATGGCGGCTACAATGAGCAGTTCTTC.

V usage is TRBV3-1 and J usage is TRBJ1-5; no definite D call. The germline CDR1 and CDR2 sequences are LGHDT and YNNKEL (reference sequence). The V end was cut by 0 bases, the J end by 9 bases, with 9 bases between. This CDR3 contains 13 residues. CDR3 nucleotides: TGTGCCAGCAGCCAAGATAGATTCTCGCCCCAGCATTTT. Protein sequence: CASSQDRFSPQHF.

Written as DNA, the CDR3 is TGTGCCAGCAGCCAGCGGGGCCGGGGCCATGAGCAGTTCTTC. Residues: CASSQRGRGHEQFF. The chain is built from TRBV14 and TRBJ2-1; D may be TRBD2 (6 bases). Germline V gene sequence: CDR1 SGHDN, CDR2 FVKESK. V lost 3 bases and J lost 8, with 14 bases in between. The CDR3 consists of 14 residues.

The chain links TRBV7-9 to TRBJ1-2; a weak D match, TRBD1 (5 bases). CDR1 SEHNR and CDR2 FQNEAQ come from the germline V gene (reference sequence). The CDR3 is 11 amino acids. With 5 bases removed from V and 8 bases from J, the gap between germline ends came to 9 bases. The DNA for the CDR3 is TGTGCCAGCAGCCGCAGGGAAGGCTACACCTTC. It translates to CASSRREGYTF.

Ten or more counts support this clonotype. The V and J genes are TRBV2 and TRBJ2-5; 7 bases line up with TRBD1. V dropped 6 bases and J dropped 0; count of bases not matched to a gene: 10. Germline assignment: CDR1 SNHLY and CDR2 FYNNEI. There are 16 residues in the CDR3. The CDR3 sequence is CASSEDRSTYQETQYF. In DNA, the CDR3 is TGTGCCAGCAGCGAGGACAGGTCAACGTACCAAGAGACCCAGTACTTC.

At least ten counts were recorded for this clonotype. CDR3 amino acids: CASSPTGTVVGEQFF. The CDR3 region has the DNA TGTGCCAGCTCACCAACGGGAACAGTCGTCGGTGAGCAGTTCTTC. This chain uses TRBV18 with TRBJ2-1; possible D gene TRBD2, 5 bases. The germline gives CDR1 KGHSH, CDR2 LQKENI. The CDR3 contains 15 residues. V lost 2 bases and J 9 bases, leaving 17 bases between the germline ends.

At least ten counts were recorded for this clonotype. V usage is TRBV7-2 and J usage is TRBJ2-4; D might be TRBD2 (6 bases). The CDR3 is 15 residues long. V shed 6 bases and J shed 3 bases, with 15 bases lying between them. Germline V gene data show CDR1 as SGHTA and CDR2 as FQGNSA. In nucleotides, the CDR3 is TGTGCCAGCAGTTATCTGGGGGGACTCAAAAACATTCAGTACTTC. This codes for CASSYLGGLKNIQYF.

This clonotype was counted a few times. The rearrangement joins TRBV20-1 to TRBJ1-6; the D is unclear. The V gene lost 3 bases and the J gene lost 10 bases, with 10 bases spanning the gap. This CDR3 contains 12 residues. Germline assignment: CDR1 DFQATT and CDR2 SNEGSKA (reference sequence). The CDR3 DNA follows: TGCAGTGCTAGTTTCCGAAAATCACCCCTCCACTTT. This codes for CSASFRKSPLHF.

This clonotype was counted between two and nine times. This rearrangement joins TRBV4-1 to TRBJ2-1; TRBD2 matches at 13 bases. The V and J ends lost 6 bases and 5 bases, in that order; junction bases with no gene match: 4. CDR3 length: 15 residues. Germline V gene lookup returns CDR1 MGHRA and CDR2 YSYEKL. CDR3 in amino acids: CASRSGLAGNNEQFF. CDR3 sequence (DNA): TGCGCCAGCAGATCGGGACTAGCGGGGAACAATGAGCAGTTCTTC.

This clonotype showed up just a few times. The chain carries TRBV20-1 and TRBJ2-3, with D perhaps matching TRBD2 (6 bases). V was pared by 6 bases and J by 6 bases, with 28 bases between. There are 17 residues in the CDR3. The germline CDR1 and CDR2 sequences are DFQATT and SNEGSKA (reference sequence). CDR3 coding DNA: TGCAGTGCCCCCCACCTGATCGGGGCGGGGTTCCTCGATACGCAGTATTTT. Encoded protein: CSAPHLIGAGFLDTQYF.

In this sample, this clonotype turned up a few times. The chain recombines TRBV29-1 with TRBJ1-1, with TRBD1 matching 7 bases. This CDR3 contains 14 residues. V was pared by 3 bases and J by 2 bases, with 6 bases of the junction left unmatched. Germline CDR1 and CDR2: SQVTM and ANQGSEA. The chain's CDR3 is CSVEPGGPNTEAFF. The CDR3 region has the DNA TGCAGCGTTGAGCCAGGGGGGCCAAACACTGAAGCTTTCTTT.

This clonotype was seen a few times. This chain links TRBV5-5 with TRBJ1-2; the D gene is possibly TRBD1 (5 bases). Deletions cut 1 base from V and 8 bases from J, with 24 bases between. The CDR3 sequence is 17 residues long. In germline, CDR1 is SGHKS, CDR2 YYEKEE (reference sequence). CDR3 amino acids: CASSLFPPGASMGGYTF. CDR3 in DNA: TGTGCCAGCAGCTTGTTCCCCCCCGGGGCTTCTATGGGCGGCTACACCTTC.

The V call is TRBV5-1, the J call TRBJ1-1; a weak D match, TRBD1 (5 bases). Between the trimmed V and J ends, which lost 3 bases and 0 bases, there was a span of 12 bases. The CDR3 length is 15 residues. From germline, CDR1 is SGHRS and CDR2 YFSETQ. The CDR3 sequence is CASSSRGTVNTEAFF. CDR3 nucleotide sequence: TGCGCCAGCAGCTCCAGAGGGACGGTGAACACTGAAGCTTTCTTT.

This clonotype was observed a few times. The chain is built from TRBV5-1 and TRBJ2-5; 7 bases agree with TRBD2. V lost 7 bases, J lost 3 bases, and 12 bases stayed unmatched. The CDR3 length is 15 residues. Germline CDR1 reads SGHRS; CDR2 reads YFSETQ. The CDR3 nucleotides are TGCGCCAGCCGGGAGGCCGGGACTTCCGAAGAGACCCAGTACTTC. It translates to CASREAGTSEETQYF.

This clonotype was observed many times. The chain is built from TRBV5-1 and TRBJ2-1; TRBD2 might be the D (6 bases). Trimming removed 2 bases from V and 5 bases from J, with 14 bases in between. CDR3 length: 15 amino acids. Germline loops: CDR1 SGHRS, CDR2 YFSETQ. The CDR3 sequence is CASSFNTGSDNEQFF. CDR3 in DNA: TGCGCCAGCAGCTTCAATACCGGGAGTGACAATGAGCAGTTCTTC. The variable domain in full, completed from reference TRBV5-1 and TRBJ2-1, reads KAGVTQTPRYLIKTRGQQVTLSCSPISGHRSVSWYQQTPGQGLQFLFEYFSETQRNKGNFPGRFSGRQFSNSRSEMNVSTLELGDSALYLCASSFNTGSDNEQFFGPGTRLTVL.